Following are 22 T cell receptor beta chains from one sample sequenced in a study of cytomegalovirus exposure and HLA in healthy donors. PCR amplification relied on 60 Vbeta primers (plus 13 Jbeta primers). The data were produced by immunoSEQ multiplex PCR, yet TCRdb's version contains in-frame clones alone and is incomplete. The profile covers some 180,000 clones, with 77% appearing a single time and about 1.5% taken by the ten largest. The source material was PBMCs. The receptors were gathered from a man younger than 35 in good health and CMV-seronegative.

This clone came up a few times. The rearrangement joins TRBV7-2 to TRBJ2-7; 7 bases align to TRBD2. The CDR3 loop spans 15 amino acids. Germline-derived CDR1 and CDR2 are SGHTA and FQGNSA. The trim removed 7 bases at V and 2 bases at J, leaving 11 bases unmatched. As DNA, the CDR3 is TGTGCCAGCACCCCCGATTCCGGGACTACCTACGAGCAGTACTTC. Translated, it gives CASTPDSGTTYEQYF.

This clone has just a few counts. CDR3 loop: CASSYYPRDRTFLAKNIQYF. CDR3 bases: TGTGCCAGCAGTTATTACCCCCGGGACAGAACTTTTCTAGCCAAAAACATTCAGTACTTC. V is TRBV28 and J is TRBJ2-4, with 7 bases matching TRBD1. From germline, CDR1 is MDHEN and CDR2 SYDVKM. This CDR3 is 20 amino acids long. Trimming at V came to 4 bases and at J to 0 bases, leaving 18 bases not matched to a gene.

The CDR3 spells CASSLLGANQPQHF. The CDR3 nucleotides are TGTGCCAGCAGTTTATTAGGGGCGAATCAGCCCCAGCATTTT. The rearrangement links TRBV27 to TRBJ1-5; a possible D gene is TRBD1 (5 bases). With 1 base removed from V and 4 bases from J, the gap between germline ends came to 8 bases. CDR1 and CDR2 (germline): MNHEY, SMNVEV (reference sequence). CDR3 size: 14 residues.

The chain couples TRBV4-3 to TRBJ1-1, with D hard to call. The length of the CDR3 is 15 residues. Germline CDR1 reads LGHNA; CDR2 reads YSLEER. Trimming took off 0 bases at V and 7 bases at J, with 15 bases between the two ends. The CDR3 DNA follows: TGCGCCAGCAGCCAAGACAACGGGGTTTTGGGTGAAGCTTTCTTT. Translated: CASSQDNGVLGEAFF.

This clone showed up just a few times. The J gene is TRBJ1-2, the V gene TRBV5-1; TRBD1 agrees at 7 bases. The germline V gene has CDR1 SGHRS and CDR2 YFSETQ. This CDR3 is 13 amino acids long. Losses at the gene ends were 3 bases for V and 2 bases for J; bases not matched to a gene: 1. The CDR3 DNA reads TGCGCCAGCAGCTCAGGGGGAAACTATGGCTACACCTTC. Encoded protein: CASSSGGNYGYTF.

The CDR3 DNA reads as TGTGCCAGCAGTGAAGTGGACTGGGGTTCACCCCTCCACTTT. Protein product: CASSEVDWGSPLHF. The genes are TRBV6-1 and TRBJ1-6; D unresolved. V lost 1 base and J lost 9, with 10 bases in between. This CDR3 is 14 amino acids long. Germline V CDR1 and CDR2: MNHNS, SASEGT.

Comment on this clone: A junction boundary mismatches the germline segment, possibly from a read error. The chain links TRBV30 to TRBJ2-7, with 8 bases that match TRBD2. The CDR3 is 12 amino acids. Germline CDR1 GTSNPN, CDR2 SVGIG (reference sequence). CDR3 loop: CASREIGGGRVF. CDR3 coding DNA: TGTGCCAGTAGGGAAATAGGCGGGGGGCGAGTATTC.

The V gene is TRBV7-9, the J gene TRBJ1-2; D is uncertain. Deletions cut 4 bases from V and 3 bases from J, with 15 bases between. The CDR3 consists of 15 residues. Germline CDR1 reads SEHNR; CDR2 reads FQNEAQ (reference sequence). The DNA for the CDR3 is TGTGCCAGCAGCTCAACAACGGGGTTTGACTATGGCTACACCTTC. Its translation is CASSSTTGFDYGYTF.

This clone was recorded once. The J gene is TRBJ2-3, the V gene TRBV30, with D possibly matching TRBD1 (5 bases). V gave up 5 bases and J gave up 0 bases, with 9 bases separating them. The V gene's germline CDR1 is GTSNPN and CDR2 SVGIG (reference sequence). CDR3 length: 13 amino acids. The CDR3 DNA reads as TGTGCCTGGTCCGCAGGGAGCACAGATACGCAGTATTTT. Amino acids: CAWSAGSTDTQYF.

The chain recombines TRBV19 with TRBJ2-1; TRBD1 agrees at 7 bases. CDR1 and CDR2 from the germline V gene are LNHDA and SQIVND (reference sequence). There are 12 residues in the CDR3. Unmatched junction bases numbered 1, after V lost 7 bases and J lost 4 bases. CDR3 nucleotide sequence: TGTGCCAGTACCAGGGGGTACAATGAGCAGTTCTTC. Protein sequence: CASTRGYNEQFF.

The chain carries TRBV5-6 and TRBJ2-5; TRBD1 might be the D (6 bases). With 5 bases removed from V and 2 bases from J, the gap between germline ends came to 16 bases. This CDR3 has 15 residues. Germline assignment: CDR1 SGHDT and CDR2 YYEEEE. Here the CDR3 reads CASSGWGRLQETQYF. In nucleotides, the CDR3 is TGTGCCAGCAGTGGGTGGGGGCGATTACAAGAGACCCAGTACTTC.

The chain is built from TRBV13 and TRBJ2-7; 10 bases are shared with TRBD2. Germline values: CDR1 PRHDT, CDR2 FYEKMQ (reference sequence). V was pared by 5 bases and J by 4 bases, with 8 bases of the junction left unmatched. The CDR3 contains 15 residues. CDR3 sequence reads: CASSPEAGGPYEQYF. CDR3 DNA sequence: TGTGCCAGCAGCCCTGAAGCGGGAGGGCCGTACGAGCAGTACTTC.

This clone has only one observation. J is TRBJ2-1 and V is TRBV14, with 7 bases aligning to TRBD1. Per the germline V gene, CDR1 is SGHDN and CDR2 is FVKESK. The CDR3 spans 18 residues. Germline trimming cut 6 bases from V and 0 bases from J; bases unmatched to any gene: 14. This chain's CDR3 is CASRVRQGLPFSYNEQFF. Here the CDR3 DNA reads TGTGCCAGCAGGGTAAGACAGGGCCTCCCTTTCTCCTACAATGAGCAGTTCTTC.

The chain couples TRBV11-3 to TRBJ2-7; TRBD2 matches at 15 bases. This CDR3 comprises 13 residues. Germline CDR1 SGHNT, CDR2 YENEEA. The V gene end was trimmed by 7 bases and the J gene end by 12 bases; junction bases not matched to a gene: 7. CDR3 DNA sequence: TGTGCCAGCAACGGACTAGCGGGAGGGCCTTTGTACTTC. Protein sequence: CASNGLAGGPLYF.

The chain joins TRBV5-6 to TRBJ1-2; D gene uncertain. Trimming took off 0 bases at V and 8 bases at J, with 17 bases between the two ends. The CDR3 has 15 residues. Germline lookup yields CDR1 SGHDT and CDR2 YYEEEE. The CDR3 here is CASSLELGEWRGYTF. CDR3 sequence (DNA): TGTGCCAGCAGCTTGGAGTTGGGAGAGTGGAGGGGCTACACCTTC.

The V and J genes are TRBV7-2 and TRBJ2-7, with 10 bases matching TRBD2. J was trimmed by 2 bases and V by 2 bases; bases with no gene match: 9. Per the germline V gene, CDR1 is SGHTA and CDR2 is FQGNSA. CDR3 length equals 17 residues. The CDR3 is CASSLRRLAGVPYEQYF. The CDR3 nucleotides read TGTGCCAGCAGCTTAAGGCGACTAGCGGGTGTCCCCTACGAGCAGTACTTC.

The genes are TRBV29-1 and TRBJ2-5; 13 positions agree with TRBD2. CDR3 size: 15 residues. Germline CDR1 reads SQVTM; CDR2 reads ANQGSEA. V trimming: 7 bases; J trimming: 5 bases; junction bases outside the gene matches: 10. This chain's CDR3 is CSGGTSGALGETQYF. The CDR3 region has the DNA TGCAGCGGCGGGACTAGCGGGGCGCTGGGGGAGACCCAGTACTTC. The whole variable domain, filled in from reference TRBV29-1 and TRBJ2-5, reads SAVISQKPSRDICQRGTSLTIQCQVDSQVTMMFWYRQQPGQSLTLIATANQGSEATYESGFVIDKFPISRPNLTFSTLTVSNMSPEDSSIYLCSGGTSGALGETQYFGPGTRLLVL.

The genes are TRBV29-1 and TRBJ2-1; the match to TRBD1 covers 10 bases. This CDR3 has 12 residues. V gave up 7 bases and J gave up 6 bases; unmatched junction bases: 3. Germline values: CDR1 SQVTM, CDR2 ANQGSEA. The CDR3 loop reads CSARTGGNEQFF. For the CDR3, the DNA is TGCAGCGCTAGGACAGGGGGCAATGAGCAGTTCTTC.

This clone was observed a handful of times. The genes are TRBV7-2 and TRBJ2-2, with TRBD2 identical over 8 bases. Germline values: CDR1 SGHTA, CDR2 FQGNSA. Losses at the gene ends were 2 bases for V and 4 bases for J; bases not matched to a gene: 6. CDR3 length equals 16 residues. The CDR3: CASSLQVGRGTGELFF. As DNA, the CDR3 is TGTGCCAGCAGCTTACAGGTCGGGAGGGGCACCGGGGAGCTGTTTTTT.

J is TRBJ2-1 and V is TRBV6-6; 7 bases line up with TRBD1. This CDR3 contains 14 residues. Trimming removed 4 bases from V and 9 bases from J; junction bases left unmatched: 9. Germline values: CDR1 MNHNY, CDR2 SVGAGI (reference sequence). CDR3 protein: CASSWGTERGEQFF. The CDR3 coding sequence is TGTGCCAGCAGTTGGGGGACAGAACGAGGTGAGCAGTTCTTC.

The CDR3 region is CASSPMSGYNQPQHF. CDR3 nucleotides: TGCGCCAGCAGCCCCATGTCAGGGTACAATCAGCCCCAGCATTTT. V usage is TRBV5-1 and J usage is TRBJ1-5; TRBD1 is a possible D gene (5 bases). CDR3 size: 15 residues. Germline V gene lookup returns CDR1 SGHRS and CDR2 YFSETQ. Trimming took off 4 bases at V and 3 bases at J, with 14 bases between the two ends.

The chain is built from TRBV19 and TRBJ1-2; perhaps TRBD1 as D (6 bases). Germline V gene lookup returns CDR1 LNHDA and CDR2 SQIVND (reference sequence). V dropped 4 bases and J dropped 3 bases, with 21 bases sitting between them. There are 17 residues in the CDR3. CDR3 sequence: CASSTFIRGGGDYGYTF. The CDR3 DNA is TGTGCCAGTAGTACCTTCATACGTGGAGGGGGGGACTATGGCTACACCTTC.